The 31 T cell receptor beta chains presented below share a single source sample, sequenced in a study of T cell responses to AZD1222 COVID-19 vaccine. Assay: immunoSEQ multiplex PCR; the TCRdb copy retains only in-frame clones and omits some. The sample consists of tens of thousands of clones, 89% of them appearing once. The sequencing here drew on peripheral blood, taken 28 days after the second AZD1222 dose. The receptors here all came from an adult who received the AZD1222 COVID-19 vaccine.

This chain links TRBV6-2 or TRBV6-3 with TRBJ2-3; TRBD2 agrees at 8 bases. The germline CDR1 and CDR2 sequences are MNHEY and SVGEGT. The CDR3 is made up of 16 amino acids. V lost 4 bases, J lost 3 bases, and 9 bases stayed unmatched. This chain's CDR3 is CASSSPSGPRTDTQYF. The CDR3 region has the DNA TGTGCCAGCAGTTCTCCTAGCGGGCCTCGAACAGATACGCAGTATTTT.

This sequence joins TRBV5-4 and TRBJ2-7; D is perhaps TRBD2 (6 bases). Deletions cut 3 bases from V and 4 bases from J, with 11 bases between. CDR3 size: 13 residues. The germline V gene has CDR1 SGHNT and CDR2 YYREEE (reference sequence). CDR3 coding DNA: TGTGCCAGCAGCTCCGGGGGAGCGTACGAGCAGTACTTC. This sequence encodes CASSSGGAYEQYF. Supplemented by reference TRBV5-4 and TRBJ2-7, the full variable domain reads ETGVTQSPTHLIKTRGQQVTLRCSSQSGHNTVSWYQQALGQGPQFIFQYYREEENGRGNFPPRFSGLQFPNYSSELNVNALELDDSALYLCASSSGGAYEQYFGPGTRLTVT.

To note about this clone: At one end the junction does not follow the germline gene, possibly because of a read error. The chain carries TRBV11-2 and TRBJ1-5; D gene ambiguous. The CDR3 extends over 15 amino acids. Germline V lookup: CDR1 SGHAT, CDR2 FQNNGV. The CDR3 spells CVSSERTGVNQPQHF. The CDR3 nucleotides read TGTGTCAGCAGCGAGCGGACTGGAGTAAATCAGCCCCAGCATTTT.

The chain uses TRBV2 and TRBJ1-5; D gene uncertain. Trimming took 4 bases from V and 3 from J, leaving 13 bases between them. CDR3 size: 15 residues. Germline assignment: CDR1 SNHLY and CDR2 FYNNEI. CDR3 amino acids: CASSGEGGNNQPQHF. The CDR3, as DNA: TGTGCCAGCAGTGGTGAAGGTGGAAACAATCAGCCCCAGCATTTT. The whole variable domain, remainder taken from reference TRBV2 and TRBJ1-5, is EPEVTQTPSHQVTQMGQEVILRCVPISNHLYFYWYRQILGQKVEFLVSFYNNEISEKSEIFDDQFSVERPDGSNFTLKIRSTKLEDSAMYFCASSGEGGNNQPQHFGDGTRLSIL.

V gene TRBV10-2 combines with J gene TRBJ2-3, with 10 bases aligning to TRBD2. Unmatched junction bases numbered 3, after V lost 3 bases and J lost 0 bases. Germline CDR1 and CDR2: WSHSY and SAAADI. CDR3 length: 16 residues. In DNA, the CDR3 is TGCGCCAGCAGTGATCCGACTAGCGGGAGCACAGATACGCAGTATTTT. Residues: CASSDPTSGSTDTQYF.

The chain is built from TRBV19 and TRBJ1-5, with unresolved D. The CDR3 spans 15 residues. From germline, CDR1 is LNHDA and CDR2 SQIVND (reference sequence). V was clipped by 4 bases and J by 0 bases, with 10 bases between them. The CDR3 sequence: CASSNTPDSNQPQHF. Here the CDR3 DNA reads TGTGCCAGTAGTAATACGCCTGATAGCAATCAGCCCCAGCATTTT.

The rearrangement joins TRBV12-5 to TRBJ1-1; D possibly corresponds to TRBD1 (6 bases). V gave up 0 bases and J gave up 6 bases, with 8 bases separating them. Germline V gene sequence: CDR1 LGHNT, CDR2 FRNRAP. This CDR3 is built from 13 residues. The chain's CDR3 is CASGLVQGAEAFF. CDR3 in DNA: TGTGCTAGTGGTTTGGTACAGGGAGCTGAAGCTTTCTTT.

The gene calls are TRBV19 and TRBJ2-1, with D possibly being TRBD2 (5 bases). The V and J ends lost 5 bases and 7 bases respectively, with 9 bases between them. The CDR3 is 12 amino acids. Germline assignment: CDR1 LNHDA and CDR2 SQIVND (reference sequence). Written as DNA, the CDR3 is TGTGCCAGTAGTTCGAGAGGGAATGAGCAGTTCTTC. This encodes CASSSRGNEQFF.

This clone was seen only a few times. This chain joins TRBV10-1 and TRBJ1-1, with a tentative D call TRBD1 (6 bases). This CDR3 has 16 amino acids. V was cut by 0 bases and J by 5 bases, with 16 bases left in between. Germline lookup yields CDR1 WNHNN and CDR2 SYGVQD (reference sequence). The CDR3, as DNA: TGCGCCAGCAGTGAGTCGATATGGGGGGGCAGGACTGAAGCTTTCTTT. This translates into CASSESIWGGRTEAFF.

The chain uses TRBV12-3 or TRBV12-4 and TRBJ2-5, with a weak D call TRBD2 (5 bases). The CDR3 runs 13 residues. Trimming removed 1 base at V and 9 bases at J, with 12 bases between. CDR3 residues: CASSLGPGMAQYF. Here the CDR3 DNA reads TGTGCCAGCAGTTTAGGGCCGGGAATGGCCCAGTACTTC.

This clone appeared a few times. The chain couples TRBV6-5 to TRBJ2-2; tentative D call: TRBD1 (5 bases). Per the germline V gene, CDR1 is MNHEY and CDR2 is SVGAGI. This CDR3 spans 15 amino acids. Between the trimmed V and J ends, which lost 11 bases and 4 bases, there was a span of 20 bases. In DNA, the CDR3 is TGTGCCTCACAAGGGGCGAAGGACGGCACCGGGGAGCTGTTTTTT. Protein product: CASQGAKDGTGELFF.

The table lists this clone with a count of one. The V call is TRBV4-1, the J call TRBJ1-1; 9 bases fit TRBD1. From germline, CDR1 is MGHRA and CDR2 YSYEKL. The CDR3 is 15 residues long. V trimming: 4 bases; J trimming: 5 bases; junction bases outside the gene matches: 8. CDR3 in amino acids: CASSLGQGSGTEAFF. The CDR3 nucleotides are TGCGCCAGCAGCCTCGGACAGGGGTCCGGGACTGAAGCTTTCTTT.

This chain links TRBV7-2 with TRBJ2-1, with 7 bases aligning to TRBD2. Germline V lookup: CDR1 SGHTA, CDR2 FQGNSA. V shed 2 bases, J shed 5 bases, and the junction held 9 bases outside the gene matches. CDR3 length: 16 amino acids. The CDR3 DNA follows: TGTGCCAGCAGCTTATTTTCGACTAGCAGTGACAATGAGCAGTTCTTC. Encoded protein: CASSLFSTSSDNEQFF. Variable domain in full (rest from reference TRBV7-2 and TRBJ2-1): GAGVSQSPSNKVTEKGKDVELRCDPISGHTALYWYRQSLGQGLEFLIYFQGNSAPDKSGLPSDRFSAERTGGSVSTLTIQRTQQEDSAVYLCASSLFSTSSDNEQFFGPGTRLTVL.

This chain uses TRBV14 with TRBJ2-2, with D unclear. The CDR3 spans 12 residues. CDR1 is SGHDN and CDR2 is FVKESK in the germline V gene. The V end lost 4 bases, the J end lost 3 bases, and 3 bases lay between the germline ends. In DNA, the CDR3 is TGTGCCAGCAGCCCTCACACCGGGGAGCTGTTTTTT. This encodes CASSPHTGELFF.

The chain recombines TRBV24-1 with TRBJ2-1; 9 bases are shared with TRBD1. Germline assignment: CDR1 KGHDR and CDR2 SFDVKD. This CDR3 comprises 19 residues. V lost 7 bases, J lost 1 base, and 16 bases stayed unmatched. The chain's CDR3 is CATSDPGQGGSRSYNEQFF. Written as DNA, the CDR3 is TGTGCCACCAGCGATCCGGGACAGGGAGGTTCTAGGTCCTACAATGAGCAGTTCTTC.

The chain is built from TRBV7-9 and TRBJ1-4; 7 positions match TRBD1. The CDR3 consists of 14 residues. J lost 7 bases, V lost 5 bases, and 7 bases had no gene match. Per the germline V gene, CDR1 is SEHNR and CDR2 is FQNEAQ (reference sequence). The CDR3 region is CASSLAGGFEKLFF. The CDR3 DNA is TGTGCCAGCAGCCTCGCAGGGGGTTTTGAAAAACTGTTTTTT.

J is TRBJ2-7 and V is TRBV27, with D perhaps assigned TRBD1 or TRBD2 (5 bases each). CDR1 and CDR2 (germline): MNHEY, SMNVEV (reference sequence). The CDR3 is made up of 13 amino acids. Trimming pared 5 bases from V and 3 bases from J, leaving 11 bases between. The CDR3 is CASSRGDGYEQYF. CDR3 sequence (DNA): TGTGCCAGCAGTCGAGGGGACGGCTACGAGCAGTACTTC.

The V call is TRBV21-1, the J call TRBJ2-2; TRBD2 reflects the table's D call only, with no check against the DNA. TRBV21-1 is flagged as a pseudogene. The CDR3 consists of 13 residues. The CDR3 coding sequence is TGTGCCAGGGAGCGGGAGTGTCTCGGGGAGCTGTTTTTT. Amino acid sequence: CARERECLGELFF.

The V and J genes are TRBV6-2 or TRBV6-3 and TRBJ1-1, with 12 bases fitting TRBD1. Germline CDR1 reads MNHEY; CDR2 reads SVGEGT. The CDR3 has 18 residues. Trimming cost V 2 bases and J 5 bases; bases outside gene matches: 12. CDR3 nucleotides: TGTGCCAGCAGTTACGGCCGGGACAGGGGGCGCGGGCGGACTGAAGCTTTCTTT. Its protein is CASSYGRDRGRGRTEAFF.

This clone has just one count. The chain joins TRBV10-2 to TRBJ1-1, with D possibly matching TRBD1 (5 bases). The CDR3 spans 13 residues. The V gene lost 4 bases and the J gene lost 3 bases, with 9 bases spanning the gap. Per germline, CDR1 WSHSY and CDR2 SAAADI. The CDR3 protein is CASSAGIDTEAFF. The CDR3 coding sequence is TGCGCCAGCAGTGCAGGGATTGACACTGAAGCTTTCTTT.

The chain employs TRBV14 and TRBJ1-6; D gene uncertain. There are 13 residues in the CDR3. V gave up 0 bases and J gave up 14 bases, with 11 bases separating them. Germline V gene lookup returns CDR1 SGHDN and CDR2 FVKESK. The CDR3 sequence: CASSQDPRTSLHF. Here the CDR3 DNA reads TGTGCCAGCAGCCAAGATCCCCGCACCTCCCTCCACTTT.

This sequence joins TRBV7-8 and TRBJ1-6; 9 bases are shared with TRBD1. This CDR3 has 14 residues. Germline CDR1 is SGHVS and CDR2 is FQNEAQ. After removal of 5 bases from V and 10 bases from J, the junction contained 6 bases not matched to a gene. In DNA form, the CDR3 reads TGTGCCAGCAGCGGACAGGGGATAGTGTCACCCCTCCACTTT. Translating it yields CASSGQGIVSPLHF.

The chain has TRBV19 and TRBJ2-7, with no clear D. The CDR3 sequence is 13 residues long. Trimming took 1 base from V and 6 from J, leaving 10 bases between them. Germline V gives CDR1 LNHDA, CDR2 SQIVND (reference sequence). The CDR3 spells CASSIVERTEQYF. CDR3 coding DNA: TGTGCCAGTAGTATAGTCGAACGGACCGAGCAGTACTTC.

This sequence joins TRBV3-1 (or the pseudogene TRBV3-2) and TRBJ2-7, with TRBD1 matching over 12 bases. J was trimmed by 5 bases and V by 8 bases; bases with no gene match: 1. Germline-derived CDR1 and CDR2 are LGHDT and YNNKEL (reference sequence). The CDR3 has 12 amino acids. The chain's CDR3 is CASRDRGHEQYF. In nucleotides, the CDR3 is TGTGCCAGCCGGGACAGGGGGCACGAGCAGTACTTC.

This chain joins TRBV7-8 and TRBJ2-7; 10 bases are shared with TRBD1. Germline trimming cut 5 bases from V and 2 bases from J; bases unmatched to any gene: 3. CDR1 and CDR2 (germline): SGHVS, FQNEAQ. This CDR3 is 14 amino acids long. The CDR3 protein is CASSRDRGPYEQYF. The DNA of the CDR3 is TGTGCCAGCAGCCGAGACAGGGGGCCCTACGAGCAGTACTTC.

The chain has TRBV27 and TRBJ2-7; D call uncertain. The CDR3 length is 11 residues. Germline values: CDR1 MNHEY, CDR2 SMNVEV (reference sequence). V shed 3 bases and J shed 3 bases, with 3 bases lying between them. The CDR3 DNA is TGTGCCAGCAGTTTTCTCTACGAGCAGTACTTC. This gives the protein CASSFLYEQYF.

DNA of the CDR3: TGTGCCAGTACCGACGACAACAGGTCTGGCTACACCTTC. It is translated as CASTDDNRSGYTF. The rearrangement joins TRBV19 to TRBJ1-2; D possibly corresponds to TRBD1 (5 bases). The V gene's germline CDR1 is LNHDA and CDR2 SQIVND (reference sequence). V lost 7 bases, J lost 7 bases, and 16 bases lay in between. The CDR3 totals 13 residues.

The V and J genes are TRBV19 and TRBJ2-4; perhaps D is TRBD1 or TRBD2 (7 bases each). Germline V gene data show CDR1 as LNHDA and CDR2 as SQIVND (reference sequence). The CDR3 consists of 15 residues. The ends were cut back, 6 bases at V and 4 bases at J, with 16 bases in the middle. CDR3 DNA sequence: TGTGCCAGTAGCCGGAGCGGGACAGATAAAAACATTCAGTACTTC. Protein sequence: CASSRSGTDKNIQYF.

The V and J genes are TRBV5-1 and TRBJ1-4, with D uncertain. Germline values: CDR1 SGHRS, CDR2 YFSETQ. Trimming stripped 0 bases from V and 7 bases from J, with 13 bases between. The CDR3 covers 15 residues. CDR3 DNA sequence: TGCGCCAGCAGCTTGGGGGCCGCGGAGGGTGAAAAACTGTTTTTT. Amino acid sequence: CASSLGAAEGEKLFF.

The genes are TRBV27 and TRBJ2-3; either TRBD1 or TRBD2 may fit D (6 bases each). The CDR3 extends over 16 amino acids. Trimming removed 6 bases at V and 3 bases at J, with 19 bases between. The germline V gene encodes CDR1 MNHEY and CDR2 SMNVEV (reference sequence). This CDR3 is CASRIGGPLRTDTQYF. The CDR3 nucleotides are TGTGCCAGCAGGATTGGGGGGCCGCTCCGTACAGATACGCAGTATTTT.

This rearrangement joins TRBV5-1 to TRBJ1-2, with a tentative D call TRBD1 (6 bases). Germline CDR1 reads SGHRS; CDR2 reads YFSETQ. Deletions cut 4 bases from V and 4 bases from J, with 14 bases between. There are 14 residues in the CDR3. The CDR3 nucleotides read TGCGCCAGCAGCCCCGACAGGCGGAGCTATGGCTACACCTTC. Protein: CASSPDRRSYGYTF.